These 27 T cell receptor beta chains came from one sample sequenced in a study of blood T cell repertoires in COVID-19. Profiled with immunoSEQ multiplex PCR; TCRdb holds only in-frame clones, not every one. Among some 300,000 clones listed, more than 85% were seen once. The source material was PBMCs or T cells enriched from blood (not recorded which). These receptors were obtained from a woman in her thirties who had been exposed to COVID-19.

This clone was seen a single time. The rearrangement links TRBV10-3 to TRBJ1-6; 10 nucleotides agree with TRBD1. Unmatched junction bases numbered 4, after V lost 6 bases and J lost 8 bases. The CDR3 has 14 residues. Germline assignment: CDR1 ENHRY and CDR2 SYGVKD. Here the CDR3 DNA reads TGTGCCATCAGCTCCGGGACAGGGGATTCACCCCTCCACTTT. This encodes CAISSGTGDSPLHF.

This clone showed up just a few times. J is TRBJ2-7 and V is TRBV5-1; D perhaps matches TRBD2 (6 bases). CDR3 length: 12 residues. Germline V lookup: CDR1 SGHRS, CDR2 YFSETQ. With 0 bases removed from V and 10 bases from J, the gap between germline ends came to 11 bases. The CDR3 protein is CASSLDAGTQYF. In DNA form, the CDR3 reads TGCGCCAGCAGCTTGGACGCGGGGACTCAGTACTTC.

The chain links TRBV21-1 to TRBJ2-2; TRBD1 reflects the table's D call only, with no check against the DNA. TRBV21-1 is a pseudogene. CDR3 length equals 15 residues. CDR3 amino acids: CASSGRTVNTGELFF. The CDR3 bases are TGTGCCAGCAGCGGGCGGACAGTGAACACCGGGGAGCTGTTTTTT.

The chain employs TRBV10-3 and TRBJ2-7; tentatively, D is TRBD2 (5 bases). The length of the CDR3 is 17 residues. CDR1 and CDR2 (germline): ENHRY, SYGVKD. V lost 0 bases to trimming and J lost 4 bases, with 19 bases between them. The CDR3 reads CAISESFGVQKLYEQYF. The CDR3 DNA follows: TGTGCCATCAGTGAGTCGTTCGGGGTGCAGAAACTTTACGAGCAGTACTTC.

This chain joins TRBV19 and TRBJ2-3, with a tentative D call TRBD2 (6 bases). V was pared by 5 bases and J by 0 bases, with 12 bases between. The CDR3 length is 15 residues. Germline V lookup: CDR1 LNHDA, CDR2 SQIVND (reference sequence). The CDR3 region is CASSSGGTSTDTQYF. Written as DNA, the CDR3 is TGTGCCAGTAGTTCGGGCGGGACTAGCACAGATACGCAGTATTTT.

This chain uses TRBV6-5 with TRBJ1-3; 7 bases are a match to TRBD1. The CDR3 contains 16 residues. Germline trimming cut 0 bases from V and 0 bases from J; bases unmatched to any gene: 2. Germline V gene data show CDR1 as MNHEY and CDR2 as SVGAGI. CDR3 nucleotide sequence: TGTGCCAGCAGTTACTCGACAGGGAGCTCTGGAAACACCATATATTTT. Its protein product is CASSYSTGSSGNTIYF.

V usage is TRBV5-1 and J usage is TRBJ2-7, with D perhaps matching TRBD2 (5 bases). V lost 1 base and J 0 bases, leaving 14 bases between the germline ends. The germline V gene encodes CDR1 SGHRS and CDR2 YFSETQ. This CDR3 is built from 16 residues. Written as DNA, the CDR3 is TGCGCCAGCAGCTTGTGGCTAGCCTCGAGCTCCTACGAGCAGTACTTC. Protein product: CASSLWLASSSYEQYF.

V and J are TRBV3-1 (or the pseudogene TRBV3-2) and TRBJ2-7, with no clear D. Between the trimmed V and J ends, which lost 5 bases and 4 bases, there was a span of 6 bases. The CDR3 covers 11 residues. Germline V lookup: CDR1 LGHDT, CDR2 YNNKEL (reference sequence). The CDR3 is CASSSSYEQYF. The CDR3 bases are TGTGCCAGCAGCTCTTCGTACGAGCAGTACTTC.

The CDR3 DNA reads as TGTGCCAGCACAACCATCGGAGGGGACACTGAAGCTTTCTTT. It translates to CASTTIGGDTEAFF. J is TRBJ1-1 and V is TRBV18; tentative D call: TRBD1 (5 bases). V shed 8 bases and J shed 3 bases, with 16 bases lying between them. This CDR3 comprises 14 residues. Germline V gene lookup returns CDR1 KGHSH and CDR2 LQKENI.

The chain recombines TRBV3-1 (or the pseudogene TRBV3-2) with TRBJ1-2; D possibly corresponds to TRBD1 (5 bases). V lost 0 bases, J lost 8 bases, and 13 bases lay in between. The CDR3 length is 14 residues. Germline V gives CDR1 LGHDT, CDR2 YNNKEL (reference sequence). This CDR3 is CASSQDPTGGGYTF. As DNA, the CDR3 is TGTGCCAGCAGCCAAGATCCTACGGGGGGGGGCTACACCTTC.

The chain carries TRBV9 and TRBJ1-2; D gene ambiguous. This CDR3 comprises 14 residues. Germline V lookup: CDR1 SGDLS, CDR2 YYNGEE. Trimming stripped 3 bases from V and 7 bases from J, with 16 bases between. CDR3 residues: CASSALEGKGGYTF. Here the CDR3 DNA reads TGTGCCAGCAGCGCCCTAGAGGGAAAGGGTGGCTACACCTTC.

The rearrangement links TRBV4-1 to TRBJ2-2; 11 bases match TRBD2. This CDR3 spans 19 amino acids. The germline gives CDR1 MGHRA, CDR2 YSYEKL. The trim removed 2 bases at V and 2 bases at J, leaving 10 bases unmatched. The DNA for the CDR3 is TGCGCCAGCAGCCAATTACGATCCGGGACTAGCGGAAACACCGGGGAGCTGTTTTTT. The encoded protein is CASSQLRSGTSGNTGELFF.

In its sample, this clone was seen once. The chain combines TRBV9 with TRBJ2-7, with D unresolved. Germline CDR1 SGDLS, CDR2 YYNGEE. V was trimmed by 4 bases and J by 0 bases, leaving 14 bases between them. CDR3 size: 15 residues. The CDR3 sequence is CASSLGRPSSYEQYF. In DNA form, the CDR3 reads TGTGCCAGCAGCTTGGGCAGGCCGAGCTCCTACGAGCAGTACTTC.

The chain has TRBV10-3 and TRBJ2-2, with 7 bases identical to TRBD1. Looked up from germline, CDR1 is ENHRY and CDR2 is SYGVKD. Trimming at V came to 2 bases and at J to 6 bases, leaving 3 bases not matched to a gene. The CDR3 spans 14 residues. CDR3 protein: CAISELQGSGELFF. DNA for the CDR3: TGTGCCATCAGTGAGCTACAGGGGTCCGGGGAGCTGTTTTTT.

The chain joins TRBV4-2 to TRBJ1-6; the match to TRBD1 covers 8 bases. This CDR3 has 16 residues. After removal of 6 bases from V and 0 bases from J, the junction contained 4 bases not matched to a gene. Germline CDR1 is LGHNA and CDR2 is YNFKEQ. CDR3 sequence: CASSSDRGSYNSPLHF. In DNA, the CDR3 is TGTGCCAGCAGTTCTGACAGGGGCTCCTATAATTCACCCCTCCACTTT.

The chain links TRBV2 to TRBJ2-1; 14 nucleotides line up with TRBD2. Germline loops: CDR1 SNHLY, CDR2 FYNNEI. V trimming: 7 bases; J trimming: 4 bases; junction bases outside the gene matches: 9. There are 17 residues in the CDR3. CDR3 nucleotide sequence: TGTGCCAGCATGGGACTAGCGGGGGCGCGGGGTTACAATGAGCAGTTCTTC. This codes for CASMGLAGARGYNEQFF.

The DNA for the CDR3 is TGTGCCAGCAGCTACGACAGCTACAATGAGCAGTTCTTC. It yields the protein CASSYDSYNEQFF. The chain is built from TRBV7-2 and TRBJ2-1; D possibly corresponds to TRBD1 (5 bases). The CDR3 has 13 amino acids. Germline loops: CDR1 SGHTA, CDR2 FQGNSA. Between the trimmed V and J ends, which lost 4 bases and 3 bases, there was a span of 7 bases.

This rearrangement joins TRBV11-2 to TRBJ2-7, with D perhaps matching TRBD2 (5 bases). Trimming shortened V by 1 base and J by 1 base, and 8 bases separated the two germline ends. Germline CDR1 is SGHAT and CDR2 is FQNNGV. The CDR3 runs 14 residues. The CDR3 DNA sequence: TGTGCCAGCAGCTTAGGGACGGGATCCTACGAGCAGTACTTC. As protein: CASSLGTGSYEQYF.

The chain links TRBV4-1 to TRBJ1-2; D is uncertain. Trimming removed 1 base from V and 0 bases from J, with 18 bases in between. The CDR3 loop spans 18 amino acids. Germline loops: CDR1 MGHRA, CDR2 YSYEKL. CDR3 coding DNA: TGCGCCAGCAGCCAAGGGAGCCTCTTGCGCCTTTCTAACTATGGCTACACCTTC. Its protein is CASSQGSLLRLSNYGYTF.

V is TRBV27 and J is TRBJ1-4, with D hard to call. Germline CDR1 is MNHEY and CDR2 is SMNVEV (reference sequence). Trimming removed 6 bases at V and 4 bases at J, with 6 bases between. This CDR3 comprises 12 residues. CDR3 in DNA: TGTGCCAGCAGCCGGGTTAATGAAAAACTGTTTTTT. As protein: CASSRVNEKLFF.

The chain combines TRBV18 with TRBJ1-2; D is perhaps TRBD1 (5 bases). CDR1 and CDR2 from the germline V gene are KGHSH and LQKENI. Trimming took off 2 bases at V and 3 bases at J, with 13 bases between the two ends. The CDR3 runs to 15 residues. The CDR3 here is CASSPSGEVDYGYTF. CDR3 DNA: TGTGCCAGCTCACCATCGGGGGAGGTAGACTATGGCTACACCTTC.

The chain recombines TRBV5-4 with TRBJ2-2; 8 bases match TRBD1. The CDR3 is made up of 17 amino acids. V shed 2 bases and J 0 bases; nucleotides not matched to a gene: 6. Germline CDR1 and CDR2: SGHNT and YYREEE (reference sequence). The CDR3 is CASSFMGRGPNTGELFF. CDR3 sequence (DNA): TGTGCCAGCAGCTTCATGGGCAGGGGGCCGAACACCGGGGAGCTGTTTTTT.

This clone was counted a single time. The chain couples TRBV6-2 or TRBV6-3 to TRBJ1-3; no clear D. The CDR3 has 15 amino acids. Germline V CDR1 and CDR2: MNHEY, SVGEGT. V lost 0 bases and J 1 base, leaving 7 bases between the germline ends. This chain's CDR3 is CASSYSTRSGNTIYF. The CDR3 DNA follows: TGTGCCAGCAGTTACTCGACAAGGTCTGGAAACACCATATATTTT.

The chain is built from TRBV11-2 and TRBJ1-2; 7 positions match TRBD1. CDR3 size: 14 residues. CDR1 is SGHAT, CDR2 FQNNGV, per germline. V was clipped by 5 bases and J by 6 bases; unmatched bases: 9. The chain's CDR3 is CASSTPTGFNGYTF. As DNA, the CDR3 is TGTGCCAGCAGCACCCCGACAGGGTTTAATGGCTACACCTTC. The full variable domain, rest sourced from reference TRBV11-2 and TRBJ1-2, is EAGVAQSPRYKIIEKRQSVAFWCNPISGHATLYWYQQILGQGPKLLIQFQNNGVVDDSQLPKDRFSAERLKGVDSTLKIQPAKLEDSAVYLCASSTPTGFNGYTFGSGTRLTVV.

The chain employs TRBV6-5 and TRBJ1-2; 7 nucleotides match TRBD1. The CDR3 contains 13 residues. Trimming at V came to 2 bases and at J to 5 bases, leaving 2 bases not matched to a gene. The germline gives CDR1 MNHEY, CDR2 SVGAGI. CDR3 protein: CASSYDREYGYTF. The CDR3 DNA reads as TGTGCCAGCAGTTACGACAGGGAGTATGGCTACACCTTC.

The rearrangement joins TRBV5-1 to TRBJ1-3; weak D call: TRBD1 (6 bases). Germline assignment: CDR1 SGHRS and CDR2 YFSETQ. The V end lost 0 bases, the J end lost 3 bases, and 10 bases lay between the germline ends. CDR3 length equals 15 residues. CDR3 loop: CASSLEGEGGNTIYF. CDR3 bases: TGCGCCAGCAGCTTGGAGGGGGAAGGTGGAAACACCATATATTTT.

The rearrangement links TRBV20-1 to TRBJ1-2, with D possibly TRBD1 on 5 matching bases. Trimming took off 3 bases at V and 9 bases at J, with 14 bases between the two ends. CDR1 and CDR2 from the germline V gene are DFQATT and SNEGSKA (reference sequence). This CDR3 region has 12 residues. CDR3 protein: CSASRQGVSYTF. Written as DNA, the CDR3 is TGCAGTGCTAGTAGGCAGGGTGTTAGCTACACCTTC.